Listed below are T cell receptor beta chains from one sample, sequenced in a study of T cell changes during pregnancy in multiple sclerosis. The data were produced by immunoSEQ multiplex PCR, yet TCRdb's version contains in-frame clones alone and is incomplete. The table shows around 33,000 clones, with roughly 90% occurring only once. The specimen was CD8+ T cells from peripheral blood mononuclear cells, collected before pregnancy. The receptors come from a female donor with multiple sclerosis, enrolled in a pregnancy study. The CDR3 runs from the conserved cysteine through the conserved F or W. A row's size may be missing; if present it is once, few, many or a size class.

TRBJ2-5 | NA | TRBV13 | CASSLNSGGAQETQYF
TRBJ1-2 | NA | TRBV6-5 | CATGSHYGYTF
TRBJ1-1 | NA | TRBV7-9 | CASSFTEGGDTEAFF
TRBJ2-7 | NA | TRBV4-1 | CASSNRDRGGEQYF
TRBJ2-5 | NA | TRBV16 | CASSQLFGGETQYF
TRBJ2-7 | NA | TRBV5-6 | CASSLELQGRYEQYF
TRBJ2-5 | NA | TRBV19 | CASSTDYETQYF
TRBJ2-1 | NA | TRBV9 | CASSLAGGPSYNEQFF
TRBJ2-3 | NA | TRBV9 | CASSARGGTSESTDTQYF
TRBJ2-3 | NA | TRBV11-3 | CASSLPRDNGAQYF
TRBJ2-5 | NA | TRBV21-1 | CASTGWRQGQETQYF
TRBJ2-1 | once | TRBV19 | CASSGLAGGYNEQFF
TRBJ2-1 | NA | TRBV19 | CASSIAGGYSSSYNEQFF
TRBJ2-7 | NA | TRBV6-1 | CASRTPGTASYEQYF
TRBJ1-1 | NA | TRBV5-5 | CASSSADIEAFF
TRBJ1-1 | NA | TRBV28 | CASSSTKRDFMNTEAFF
TRBJ2-1 | NA | TRBV9 | CASSVSGDSYNEQFF
TRBJ2-7 | few | TRBV6-5 | CASSYSDGNPYEQYF
TRBJ2-1 | NA | TRBV6-4 | CASSDSGQGYNEQFF
TRBJ2-1 | NA | TRBV2 | CASSLQGAPYNEQFF
TRBJ2-3 | NA | TRBV7-8 | CASSLTGGKTDTQYF
TRBJ1-1 | once | TRBV13 | CASSAGTVDMRREAFF
TRBJ1-1 | NA | TRBV28 | CASSHTTTKGDTEAFF
TRBJ2-1 | NA | TRBV6-6 | CASSLTSGGAGNEQFF